This is a list of T cell receptor beta chains from one sample in a study of lymphopenia after photon versus proton radiotherapy. Produced via immunoSEQ multiplex PCR; TCRdb's table is partial and in-frame only. The table has 43,000 or so clones, over 75% seen once. The source material was peripheral blood, sampled from a patient treated with photon-based radiotherapy. All receptors come from a man aged 35 to 55 with gastric cancer. CDR3s include the opening cysteine and the closing phenylalanine or tryptophan. Fields, in order: clone size, D gene, V gene, J gene, CDR3 DNA, CDR3 protein. A D gene is named only where the DNA matches it firmly. The listing skips clone size in some rows; elsewhere it reads once, few, many or a size class.

>NA|NA|TRBV29-1|TRBJ2-3
TGCAGCGTTGAACTAGCTTTTCGCACAGATACGCAGTATTTT
CSVELAFRTDTQYF
>NA|NA|TRBV18|TRBJ1-1
TGTGCCAGCTCACCTACCGGAGACAACACTGAAGCTTTCTTT
CASSPTGDNTEAFF
>NA|NA|TRBV9|TRBJ2-3
TGTGCCAGCAGCGTAGGGGGCGGGCAGAGAGATACGCAGTATTTT
CASSVGGGQRDTQYF
>once|NA|TRBV6-5|TRBJ1-6
TGTGCCAGCAGTTACGAGTCGGATAATTCACCCCTCCACTTT
CASSYESDNSPLHF
>NA|NA|TRBV5-1|TRBJ1-4
TGCGCCAGCAGCTTGGCGGGGGCTACTAATGAAAAACTGTTTTTT
CASSLAGATNEKLFF
>NA|TRBD1|TRBV5-4|TRBJ1-2
TGTGCCGGGCGAGGGGGCGCGGGTCTCCCTAACTATGGCTACACCTTC
CAGRGGAGLPNYGYTF
>once|NA|TRBV9|TRBJ1-2
TGTGCCAGCAGTGGAGTTTCCTATGGCTACACCTTC
CASSGVSYGYTF
>NA|NA|TRBV6-4|TRBJ2-7
TGTGCCAGCAGTGTCCCCGAGGGGAGGAGGCAGTACTTC
CASSVPEGRRQYF
>NA|NA|TRBV7-9|TRBJ1-1
TGTGCCAGCAGTCTGGTGAACACTGAAGCTTTCTTT
CASSLVNTEAFF
>NA|TRBD1|TRBV7-9|TRBJ1-3
TGTGCCAGCAGCTTTCATTCCGGGACAGCTTCTGGAAACACCATATATTTT
CASSFHSGTASGNTIYF
>NA|TRBD1|TRBV14|TRBJ2-5
TGTGCCAGCAGCCCTATGACAGGGAGAGAGACCCAGTACTTC
CASSPMTGRETQYF
>NA|TRBD1|TRBV4-2|TRBJ1-4
TGTGCCAGCAGCCAAGAGAGGACAGGGAATGAAAAACTGTTTTTT
CASSQERTGNEKLFF
>NA|NA|TRBV6-5|TRBJ1-2
TGTGCCAGCAGTCCCGGCGTCTATGGCTACACCTTC
CASSPGVYGYTF
>NA|TRBD1|TRBV9|TRBJ1-1
TGTGCCAGCAGCCCCCGTCTGCAGGGGGCTAACACTGAAGCTTTCTTT
CASSPRLQGANTEAFF
>NA|TRBD2|TRBV5-4|TRBJ2-3
TGTGCCAGCAGCTTGGTGGCGGGGGGAGATACGCAGTATTTT
CASSLVAGGDTQYF
>NA|TRBD2|TRBV5-6|TRBJ2-5
TGTGCCAGCAGCTTAGGGAGGGGAGAGACCCAGTACTTC
CASSLGRGETQYF
>NA|NA|TRBV7-7|TRBJ2-7
TGTGCTAGCAGCTCCAGAGTCGCTCGGTACTTC
CASSSRVARYF
>NA|NA|TRBV29-1|TRBJ2-3
TGCAGCGTGGGTTTGACCACAGATACGCAGTATTTT
CSVGLTTDTQYF
>NA|NA|TRBV7-8|TRBJ2-5
TGTGCCAGCAGCTATCGGGACCCCCGGAGCCGCATCCAAGAGACCCAGTACTTC
CASSYRDPRSRIQETQYF
>once|NA|TRBV5-4|TRBJ1-6
TGTGCCAGCAGCCCGAACGGGGCAGGGCAATTCTATAATTCACCCCTCCACTTT
CASSPNGAGQFYNSPLHF
>NA|NA|TRBV9|TRBJ1-5
TGTGCCAGCAGCGTAGGGGGGACAAGCAATCAGCCCCAGCATTTT
CASSVGGTSNQPQHF
>NA|NA|TRBV6-1|TRBJ2-3
TGTGCCAGCAGCCACCGGGACTCAAGCACAGATACGCAGTATTTT
CASSHRDSSTDTQYF
>NA|NA|TRBV18|TRBJ1-2
TGTGCCAGCTCACCCTCAGGGAGCGGAGCAGAGGGCTACACCTTC
CASSPSGSGAEGYTF
>NA|NA|TRBV7-9|TRBJ2-5
TGTGCCAGCAGCCTGAAAGAGACCCAGTACTTC
CASSLKETQYF